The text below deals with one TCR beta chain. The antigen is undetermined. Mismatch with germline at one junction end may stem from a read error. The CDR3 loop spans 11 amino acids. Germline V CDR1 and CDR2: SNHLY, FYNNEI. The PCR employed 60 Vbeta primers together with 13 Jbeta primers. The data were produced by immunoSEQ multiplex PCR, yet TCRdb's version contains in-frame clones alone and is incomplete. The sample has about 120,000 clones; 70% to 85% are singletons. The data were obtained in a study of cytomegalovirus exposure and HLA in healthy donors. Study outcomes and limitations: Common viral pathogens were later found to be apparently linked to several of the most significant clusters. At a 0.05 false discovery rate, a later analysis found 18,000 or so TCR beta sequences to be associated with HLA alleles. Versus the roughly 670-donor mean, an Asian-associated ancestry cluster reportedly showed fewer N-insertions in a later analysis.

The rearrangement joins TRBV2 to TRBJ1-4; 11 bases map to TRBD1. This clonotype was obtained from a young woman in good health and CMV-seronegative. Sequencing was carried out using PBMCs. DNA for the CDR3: TGTGCCAGCAGTTTGAGGACAGGGGGCGTTTTT. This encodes CASSLRTGGVF.